Listed below are T cell receptor beta chains from one sample, sequenced in a study of healthy donors' naive CD4 and CD8 T cells. TCRdb independently ran MiXCR on the reads; one entry per CDR3 protein. The data contain approximately 180,000 distinct CDR3 sequences, 65% to 75% of them singletons. Sample: naive CD4+ and CD8+ T cells sorted from blood, pooled from several donors. These receptors originate from a pool of human donors in good health; the sample pools cells from several healthy donors. Each CDR3 is given with its conserved first and last residue. Each record gives: V gene, clone size, J gene, D gene, CDR3 protein, CDR3 DNA. The D gene is left open where the match is weak. For some rows the clone size is stated as once, few or many, or as a class when expanded; others skip it.

TRBV12-3/TRBV12-4	NA	TRBJ2-7	NA	CASTQGPLYEQYF	TGTGCCAGCACCCAGGGCCCTCTCTACGAGCAGTACTTC
TRBV5-1	NA	TRBJ2-1	NA	CASSQGGLGSYNEQFF	TGCGCCAGCAGTCAAGGGGGTCTAGGGTCCTACAATGAGCAGTTCTTC
TRBV11-2	NA	TRBJ2-5	TRBD2	CASSLAGGLGYQETQYF	TGTGCCAGCAGCCTGGCTGGGGGACTAGGATACCAAGAGACCCAGTACTTC
TRBV29-1	NA	TRBJ1-2	NA	CSVVGRREAYYGYTF	TGCAGCGTTGTTGGACGGAGGGAAGCTTACTATGGCTACACCTTC
TRBV20-1	once	TRBJ2-1	NA	CSGRAGPSYNEQFF	TGCAGTGGCAGGGCCGGCCCCTCCTACAATGAGCAGTTCTTC
TRBV6-1	few	TRBJ2-7	NA	CASSEERVASYEQYF	TGTGCCAGCAGTGAAGAGAGGGTCGCGTCCTACGAGCAGTACTTC
TRBV4-2	NA	TRBJ2-2	NA	CASSQERHTGELFF	TGTGCCAGCAGCCAAGAGCGACACACCGGGGAGCTGTTTTTT
TRBV6-5	NA	TRBJ1-5	NA	CASRRARDQPQHF	TGTGCCAGCAGAAGGGCTAGGGATCAGCCCCAGCATTTT
TRBV18	NA	TRBJ1-2	NA	CASSPTQPTFYGYTF	TGTGCCAGCTCACCAACACAGCCGACCTTCTATGGCTACACCTTC
TRBV5-6	NA	TRBJ1-2	NA	CASRAAGKDGYTF	TGTGCCAGCAGGGCCGCAGGGAAGGATGGCTACACCTTC
TRBV20-1	NA	TRBJ2-1	TRBD2	CSARSRTSGMSSYNEQFF	TGCAGTGCTAGATCGCGGACTAGCGGGATGAGCTCCTACAATGAGCAGTTCTTC
TRBV11-2	few	TRBJ1-1	NA	CASSPPELTEAFF	TGTGCCAGCAGCCCCCCGGAACTCACTGAAGCTTTCTTT
TRBV20-1	NA	TRBJ1-1	NA	CSADWDKHTEAFF	TGCAGTGCTGATTGGGACAAACACACTGAAGCTTTCTTT
TRBV30	once	TRBJ2-5	TRBD2	CAWRPGRGVKETQYF	TGTGCCTGGAGACCCGGGCGGGGGGTGAAGGAGACCCAGTACTTC
TRBV27	NA	TRBJ1-1	NA	CASSARQSLNTEAFF	TGTGCCAGCAGTGCCCGACAGAGCCTGAACACTGAAGCTTTCTTT
TRBV11-2	NA	TRBJ1-2	NA	CASSATGAGYTF	TGTGCCAGCAGCGCGACGGGGGCTGGCTACACCTTC
TRBV24-1	NA	TRBJ2-3	TRBD1	CATSDTGTANTDTQYF	TGTGCCACCAGTGATACCGGGACAGCCAACACAGATACGCAGTATTTT
TRBV6-1	NA	TRBJ1-3	NA	CASSEVISSSGNTIYF	TGTGCCAGCAGTGAAGTGATTTCGAGCTCTGGAAACACCATATATTTT
TRBV6-2/TRBV6-3	few	TRBJ2-7	TRBD2	CASSYLAGESHEQYF	TGTGCCAGCAGTTACCTAGCGGGAGAATCGCACGAGCAGTACTTC
TRBV6-5	NA	TRBJ2-5	TRBD1	CASSAPTGAQETQYF	TGTGCCAGCAGCGCCCCGACAGGGGCCCAAGAGACCCAGTACTTC
TRBV29-1	NA	TRBJ2-1	TRBD2	CSVAGTSGGEQFF	TGCAGCGTTGCTGGGACTAGCGGTGGAGAGCAGTTCTTC
TRBV29-1	NA	TRBJ2-3	TRBD2	CRAGLRTDTQYF	TGCAGAGCGGGACTTCGAACAGATACGCAGTATTTT
TRBV4-1	NA	TRBJ2-7	NA	CASSQDRDYEQYF	TGCGCCAGCAGCCAAGATAGGGATTACGAGCAGTACTTC
TRBV10-3	NA	TRBJ2-7	NA	CATVGAAYEQYF	TGTGCCACTGTAGGGGCTGCCTACGAGCAGTACTTC
TRBV5-1	NA	TRBJ1-2	TRBD1	CASSSGQGPGYTF	TGCGCCAGCAGCTCGGGACAGGGCCCTGGCTACACCTTC
TRBV6-1	NA	TRBJ2-7	NA	CASSVPTRSPYEQYF	TGTGCCAGCAGTGTTCCGACTAGGAGCCCCTACGAGCAGTACTTC
TRBV19	NA	TRBJ2-2	TRBD2	CASKEWASGSGELFF	TGTGCCAGTAAGGAATGGGCTAGCGGCTCCGGGGAGCTGTTTTTT
TRBV20-1	NA	TRBJ2-3	NA	CSARLDTDTQYF	TGCAGTGCTAGACTAGACACAGATACGCAGTATTTT
TRBV7-2	once	TRBJ2-1	NA	CASSLRSLGSEQFF	TGTGCCAGCAGCTTAAGATCTTTGGGGAGTGAGCAGTTCTTC
TRBV6-5	NA	TRBJ1-2	TRBD1	CASREAGQGVYGYTF	TGTGCCAGCAGAGAGGCAGGACAGGGGGTCTATGGCTACACCTTC
TRBV27	few	TRBJ2-7	NA	CASRTQGFGSYEQYF	TGTGCCAGCAGAACTCAGGGTTTCGGCTCCTACGAGCAGTACTTC
TRBV29-1	NA	TRBJ1-1	NA	CSVQIGGDTNTEAFF	TGCAGCGTCCAAATCGGGGGAGATACAAACACTGAAGCTTTCTTT
TRBV6-5	NA	TRBJ2-6	NA	CASTHQGVIGANVLTF	TGTGCCAGCACCCACCAGGGAGTGATTGGGGCCAACGTCCTGACTTTC
TRBV6-5	NA	TRBJ1-2	TRBD1	CASSYSIEGADGYTF	TGTGCCAGCAGTTACTCGATTGAGGGGGCTGATGGCTACACCTTC
TRBV5-5	NA	TRBJ1-2	NA	CASSSWIGGYTF	TGTGCCAGCAGCTCATGGATCGGGGGCTACACCTTC
TRBV10-3	few	TRBJ1-1	NA	CASRAIGNTEAFF	TGTGCCAGCAGGGCCATCGGAAACACTGAAGCTTTCTTT
TRBV20-1	once	TRBJ1-2	TRBD1	CSAPLLGQIYGYTF	TGCAGTGCTCCCCTCTTGGGACAGATCTATGGCTACACCTTC
TRBV6-2/TRBV6-3	NA	TRBJ1-2	NA	CASRLDDYGYTF	TGTGCCAGCCGTCTCGACGACTATGGCTACACCTTC
TRBV18	NA	TRBJ1-5	NA	CASSPNRLRDQPQHF	TGTGCCAGCTCACCAAATAGGTTGAGGGATCAGCCCCAGCATTTT
TRBV12-3/TRBV12-4	once	TRBJ2-7	NA	CASSGDSTPYEQYF	TGTGCCAGCAGTGGCGACAGTACCCCCTACGAGCAGTACTTC
TRBV11-2	NA	TRBJ2-5	TRBD2	CASSARTSGFKETQYF	TGTGCCAGCAGCGCCCGGACTAGCGGGTTCAAAGAGACCCAGTACTTC
TRBV10-3	NA	TRBJ2-7	NA	CAISEGVGSYEQYF	TGTGCCATCAGTGAAGGGGTGGGCTCCTACGAGCAGTACTTC
TRBV19	NA	TRBJ1-5	NA	CASSIRQVGQPQHF	TGTGCCAGTAGTATCCGGCAGGTGGGTCAGCCCCAGCATTTT
TRBV29-1	NA	TRBJ2-5	NA	CSVDPYQETQYF	TGCAGCGTTGACCCGTACCAAGAGACCCAGTACTTC
TRBV19	NA	TRBJ1-2	NA	CASSPGHLWGYTF	TGTGCCAGTAGCCCGGGCCACTTGTGGGGCTACACCTTT
TRBV15	NA	TRBJ2-7	TRBD1	CATSPATGGLYEQYF	TGTGCCACCAGCCCGGCGACAGGGGGCTTGTACGAGCAGTACTTC
TRBV19	NA	TRBJ2-1	NA	CASSISGGNEQFF	TGTGCCAGTAGTATTTCTGGGGGGAATGAGCAGTTCTTC
TRBV20-1	few	TRBJ1-1	NA	CSAKVSRGLNTEALF	TGCAGTGCTAAGGTGTCTAGAGGGTTGAACACTGAAGCTCTCTTT
TRBV5-6	few	TRBJ1-1	NA	CASSLGPLNTEAFF	TGTGCCAGCAGCTTGGGACCTTTGAACACTGAAGCTTTCTTT
TRBV29-1	few	TRBJ1-2	NA	CSVRPPDYYGYTF	TGCAGCGTCCGCCCGCCGGACTACTATGGCTACACCTTC
TRBV5-6	NA	TRBJ1-2	TRBD1	CASRPGQGLYGYTF	TGTGCCAGCAGACCTGGACAGGGATTGTACGGCTACACCTTC
TRBV11-2	NA	TRBJ2-3	NA	CASSLILAWDTQYF	TGTGCCAGCAGCTTAATCCTAGCGTGGGATACGCAGTATTTT
TRBV6-5	NA	TRBJ1-2	NA	CASSFDGYYGYTF	TGTGCCAGCAGTTTCGACGGATACTATGGCTACACCTTC